This T cell receptor (beta chain) derives from a study of type 1 and type 2 diabetes patients. Study overall: Samples came from type 1 diabetic, type 2 diabetic or nondiabetic people, recruited in China. T cells were magnetically sorted from PBMCs as CD4+ or CD8+ subsets. Notes on the study in general: Highly-expanded CD4+ clones were few in type 2 diabetes, median one, approximately 3.9% of reads.

Germline V gives CDR1 SNHLY, CDR2 FYNNEI. The CDR3 covers 12 residues. Donors had no other autoimmune disease or infection in four weeks. A remark on this clonotype: What it recognizes is unknown.

Genomic DNA was the PCR template. Multiplex PCR with 30 forward and 13 reverse primers amplified the TCR beta CDR3. MiXCR, applied by TCRdb to the multiplex PCR reads, yields one record per CDR3 protein. The sample shows some 250,000 distinct CDR3 sequences, 45% to 60% of them seen only once. This chain connects TRBV2 to TRBJ2-7; D uncertain. The J call may be in error: the DNA end matches TRBJ2-1 better. Sequencing used peripheral blood mononuclear cells (PBMCs). The sequence was collected from a man aged 18 to 30 with type 2 diabetes. The CDR3 region is CASSLYYPEQFF. The CDR3 DNA reads as TGTGCCAGCAGTTTGTACTACCCTGAGCAGTTCTTC.